This TCR beta chain was retrieved from a study of T cell responses to AZD1222 COVID-19 vaccine. This CDR3 is built from 15 residues. The germline gives CDR1 SGHNT, CDR2 YYREEE (reference sequence). Trimming removed 3 bases from V and 10 bases from J; junction bases left unmatched: 10. Note on this clone: The antigen is undetermined.

Overall study findings and caveats: Clonal diversity may have been underestimated, and the donors were mostly white British, with more females than males.

Only in-frame clones appear in the TCRdb table, and some are missing; sequencing was by immunoSEQ multiplex PCR. The sample includes roughly 30,000 clones, around 78% of them seen just once. The chain employs TRBV5-4 and TRBJ1-6; TRBD1 aligns across 7 bases. The sequence was collected from an adult in good health. The specimen comprised peripheral blood, sampled on day 0 of AZD1222 vaccination. CDR3 sequence reads: CASSSTTGFGSPLHF. CDR3 DNA sequence: TGTGCCAGCAGCTCGACGACAGGGTTTGGATCACCCCTCCACTTT.